This T cell receptor (beta chain) is from a study of cytomegalovirus exposure and HLA in healthy donors. Unmatched junction bases numbered 7, after V lost 0 bases and J lost 3 bases. CDR3 length equals 16 residues. CDR1 is LGHNA, CDR2 YSLEER, per germline. Sequencing used immunoSEQ multiplex PCR; TCRdb keeps in-frame clones, though not all of them. Found here are about 160,000 clones, 86% of them singletons; the top ten hold 5.5% to 6%. J is TRBJ2-7 and V is TRBV4-3; 8 bases are shared with TRBD2. The receptor comes from a woman in her twenties or thirties in good health and CMV-seronegative. What was sequenced was PBMCs. The CDR3 spells CASSQDRTSKHYEQYF. The CDR3 coding sequence is TGCGCCAGCAGCCAAGATAGGACTAGCAAACACTACGAGCAGTACTTC.